The present T cell receptor (beta chain) was sequenced within a study of blood T cell repertoires in COVID-19 (dated by TCRdb to the early 2020s). General notes on the study: Collaborator samples came from the United States, Italy and Spain and covered acute and convalescent phases of COVID-19. Where available, HLA class I and class II types were obtained from metadata supplied by the sample provider rather than from assay-based typing. The prospective study material was composed of cDNA or gDNA derived from T cells, B-cell-depleted T cells, or PBMCs. Nearly every sample came with metadata listing a de-identified subject ID, COVID-19 status, age in years and sex. Samples were obtained from the ongoing ImmuneRACE study (first 160 participants) and from about 1,300 subjects provided by 6 global collaborators. A freely available public database, intended as a resource for researchers studying the immune response to SARS-CoV-2, is where the repertoires were released. Deeply sampled blood TCRbeta repertoires from subjects exposed to, actively infected with, or recovered from COVID-19 were included in the dataset. What the research found in general, with its limitations: The amount of clinical and demographic metadata varied by source and participant and was provided uncurated.

In Seattle, one collaborating source enrolled patients while the infection was active and tracked those patients longitudinally over the course of disease. The collaborating institutions used their own protocols to collect whole blood in K2EDTA tubes. For TCRbeta analysis, collaborator samples were shipped as frozen whole blood, as isolated PBMCs, or as DNA extracted from either sample type. To note about this clone: The target of this receptor is not known. It has no much larger one-base neighbor in the sample; base qualities were not kept.

Based on the germline V gene, the CDR1 and CDR2 sequences are SGHRS and YFSETQ. The CDR3 has 11 amino acids, counting the end cysteine and phenylalanine. Of the read, only the CDR3 DNA is kept; its 33 bases are in frame from base 1. Deletion took 0 bases off V and 8 bases off J, with a span of 5 bases between the germline ends. TCRbeta CDR3 regions were amplified from genomic DNA using the immunoSEQ Assay, a bias-controlled multiplex PCR. In the authors' own workflow: The number of nucleated cells in each sample was estimated from the amplification of reference gene primers within the assay. To quantify the absolute abundance of each unique TCRbeta CDR3 rearrangement, sequence reads were collapsed and filtered. For each sample, productive Simpson clonality was calculated by taking the square root of Simpson's diversity index across productive rearrangements. Imported from immuneACCESS, the table was reduced by TCRdb to in-frame sequences with V and J called. These copies leave out some clones; in studies compared against another copy, an unresolved V gene accounts for under half, and the cause of the remainder is not known. That table gives V, J and clone size, and the DNA gave D and trimming. This sample holds around 480,000 clones; approximately 88% were observed only once. The ten largest make up 10% to 15% of the sample.

Sequenced material: peripheral blood. This clonotype was sampled from a woman aged 45 to 65 with COVID-19, enrolled during active disease. The chain employs TRBV5-1 and TRBJ1-1; the D gene is not confidently resolved. The CDR3 region reads CASSLGGEAFF. Here is the DNA: TGCGCCAGCAGCTTGGGCGGCGAAGCTTTCTTT.